This TCR beta chain was identified during a study of neoadjuvant anti-PD-1 for oral cavity cancer. On the study more broadly: Non-progressing patients received a fourth nivolumab dose near day 43, then surgery on days 50-56.

Germline lookup yields CDR1 SNHLY and CDR2 FYNNEI. CDR3 length: 15 amino acids. V dropped 10 bases and J dropped 0; count of bases not matched to a gene: 12. Stage II-IVA oral cavity squamous cell carcinoma was new and untreated by systemic or radiation therapy. Most PBMC samples had 450 to 500 ng input DNA in six replicates. Sequencing used immunoSEQ multiplex PCR; TCRdb keeps in-frame clones, though not all of them. The sample has about 12,000 clones, about 65% seen once. The receptor comes from a person aged 40 to 85 with oral cavity squamous cell carcinoma. The sequenced sample was PBMCs, obtained before nivolumab (anti-PD-1) treatment. This sequence joins TRBV2 and TRBJ2-7, with TRBD1 matching over 7 bases. This CDR3 reads CAISDRESGSYEQYF. In nucleotides, the CDR3 is TGTGCCATCTCCGACAGGGAATCCGGCTCCTACGAGCAGTACTTC.